This is a list of T cell receptor beta chains from one sample in a study of cytomegalovirus exposure and HLA in healthy donors. This table comes from immunoSEQ multiplex PCR, and its TCRdb copy is limited to in-frame clones, with some not included. Among around 190,000 clones, 79% were seen once, and the ten largest hold roughly 1.6%. The sample comprised PBMCs. Receptors originate from a woman aged 18-30 years in good health and CMV-seronegative. The CDR3 runs from the conserved cysteine through the conserved F or W. A D gene is named only where the DNA matches it firmly. A row's size may be missing; if present it is once, few, many or a size class.

TRBV29-1	-	TRBJ1-5	-	TGCAGCGTTTATTCAGGGCGGTCAAGAAATCAGCCCCAGCATTTT	CSVYSGRSRNQPQHF
TRBV10-1	-	TRBJ2-1	TRBD2	TGCGCCAGCAGTGAAGGACTAGTTGGGAATGAGCAGTTCTTC	CASSEGLVGNEQFF
TRBV7-3	-	TRBJ2-2	-	TGTGCCAGCAGCTTAATTTCAGGGAACACCGGGGAGCTGTTTTTT	CASSLISGNTGELFF
TRBV4-2	once	TRBJ2-2	TRBD1	TGTGCCAGCAGCCACCGACAGGGGGCAGCCGGGGAGCTGTTTTTT	CASSHRQGAAGELFF
TRBV29-1	-	TRBJ1-2	-	TGCAGCGTTGACAAGGAAGTTAACTATGGCTATACCTTC	CSVDKEVNYGYTF
TRBV25-1	few	TRBJ1-1	-	TGTGCCAGCAGTGAAGGGCGGAGGGAGGGGGAGGCCCCAGGAGCTTTCTTT	CASSEGRREGEAPGAFF
TRBV5-4	-	TRBJ2-1	-	TGTGCCAGCAGTCCGGACCTAGCCAGTAATGAGCAGTTCTTC	CASSPDLASNEQFF
TRBV30	-	TRBJ2-3	TRBD2	TGTGCCTGGAGCGCCTTGGGGGGGACTTTGCAGGATACGCAGTATTTT	CAWSALGGTLQDTQYF
TRBV5-1	-	TRBJ1-1	-	TGCGCCAGCAGCTTGGGGGGACATATGAACACTGAAGCTTTCTTT	CASSLGGHMNTEAFF
TRBV28	-	TRBJ1-1	-	TGTGCCAGCAGTCACCGCGGCCACACTGAAGCTTTCTTT	CASSHRGHTEAFF
TRBV6-5	-	TRBJ2-3	-	TGTGCCAGCACGTCTCGACCGGGAGCGCAGTATTTT	CASTSRPGAQYF
TRBV15	-	TRBJ1-2	-	TGTGCCACCAGCAGTCCCGGAGGGGTGGGTAACTATGGCTACACCTTC	CATSSPGGVGNYGYTF
TRBV4-1	few	TRBJ2-5	TRBD1	TGCGCCAGCAGCCAAGTGACAGGGGGCGCAGAGACCCAGTACTTC	CASSQVTGGAETQYF
TRBV18	-	TRBJ1-5	TRBD1	TGTGCCAGCTCATTACTACAGGGGGCAGGTCAGCCCCAGCATTTT	CASSLLQGAGQPQHF
TRBV9	few	TRBJ1-1	-	TGTGCCAGCAGTCCAGGGATGAACACTGAAGCTTTCTTT	CASSPGMNTEAFF
TRBV6-6	-	TRBJ1-4	-	TGTGCCAGCAGTTACACAAGACAGCGGGCCGTAGAAAAACTGTTTTTT	CASSYTRQRAVEKLFF
TRBV29-1	-	TRBJ2-3	TRBD2	TGCAGCGTTTTGACCGGACTAGCGGGAGGGATTAGCACAGATACGCAGTATTTT	CSVLTGLAGGISTDTQYF
TRBV9	-	TRBJ2-2	-	TGTGCCAGCAGCGTAGGTAGCCCCGGGGAGCTGTTTTTT	CASSVGSPGELFF
TRBV28	-	TRBJ2-7	-	TGTGCCAGCAGCAAATCCTACGAGCAGTACTTC	CASSKSYEQYF
TRBV9	-	TRBJ2-3	-	TGTGCCAGCAGCGGGACATCAATTAACACAGATACGCAGTATTTT	CASSGTSINTDTQYF
TRBV6-6	-	TRBJ1-2	-	TGTGCCAGCAGTTACCGAACAGGGCAGGATAAATATGGCTACACCTTC	CASSYRTGQDKYGYTF
TRBV28	-	TRBJ1-2	-	TGTGCCAGCAATGTACAGGGAGCCAACTATGGCTACACCTTC	CASNVQGANYGYTF
TRBV7-8	-	TRBJ2-1	-	TGTGCCAGCAGCTCGCGACTTTACAATGAGCAGTTCTTC	CASSSRLYNEQFF
TRBV7-9	-	TRBJ2-5	TRBD1	TGTGCCAGCAGCTCCAGAGGGACAGGCACGAAGACCCAGTACTTC	CASSSRGTGTKTQYF
TRBV7-9	-	TRBJ1-3	-	TGTGCCAGCAGCTTAGGGTACCGACAGCTGGTACCTGGAAACACCATATATTTT	CASSLGYRQLVPGNTIYF
TRBV19	-	TRBJ1-1	-	TGTGCCAGTAGTATCGGCGGGTACACTGAAGCTTTCTTT	CASSIGGYTEAFF
TRBV6-6	-	TRBJ2-2	-	TGTGCCAGCAGAACGCCCCCGGGAACCGGGGAGCTGTTTTTT	CASRTPPGTGELFF
TRBV19	-	TRBJ1-1	-	TGTGCCAGTACTATTCGCGGGAGGAACACTGAAGCTTTCTTT	CASTIRGRNTEAFF
TRBV19	-	TRBJ2-5	-	TGTGCCAGTAGCCCAGCCCTAGCCCGAGAGACCCAGTACTTC	CASSPALARETQYF